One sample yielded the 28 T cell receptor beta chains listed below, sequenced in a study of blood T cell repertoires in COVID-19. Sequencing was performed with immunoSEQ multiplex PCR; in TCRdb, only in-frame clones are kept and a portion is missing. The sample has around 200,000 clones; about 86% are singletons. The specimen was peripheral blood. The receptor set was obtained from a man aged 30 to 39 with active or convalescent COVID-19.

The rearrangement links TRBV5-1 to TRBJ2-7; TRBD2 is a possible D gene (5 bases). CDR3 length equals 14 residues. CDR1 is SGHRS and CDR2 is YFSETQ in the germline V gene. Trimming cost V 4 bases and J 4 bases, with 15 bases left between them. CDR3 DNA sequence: TGCGCCAGCAGCGATGGACTGTCCGGATACGAGCAGTACTTC. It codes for CASSDGLSGYEQYF. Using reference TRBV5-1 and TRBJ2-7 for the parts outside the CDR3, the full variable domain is KAGVTQTPRYLIKTRGQQVTLSCSPISGHRSVSWYQQTPGQGLQFLFEYFSETQRNKGNFPGRFSGRQFSNSRSEMNVSTLELGDSALYLCASSDGLSGYEQYFGPGTRLTVT.

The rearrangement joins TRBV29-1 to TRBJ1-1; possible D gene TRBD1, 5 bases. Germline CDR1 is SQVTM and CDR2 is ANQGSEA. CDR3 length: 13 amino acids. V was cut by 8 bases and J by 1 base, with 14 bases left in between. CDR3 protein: CSSCGGGNTEAFF. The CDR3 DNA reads TGCAGCTCTTGCGGGGGTGGGAACACTGAAGCTTTCTTT.

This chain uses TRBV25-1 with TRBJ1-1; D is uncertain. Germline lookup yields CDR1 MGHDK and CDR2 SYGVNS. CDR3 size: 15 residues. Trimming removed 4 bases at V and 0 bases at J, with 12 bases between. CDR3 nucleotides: TGTGCCAGCAGTGGCGGGGATTTCGTGAACACTGAAGCTTTCTTT. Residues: CASSGGDFVNTEAFF.

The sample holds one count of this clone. The CDR3 here is CASSDHRGTEQFF. CDR3 coding DNA: TGTGCCAGTAGTGACCACAGGGGCACTGAGCAGTTCTTC. V gene TRBV19 combines with J gene TRBJ2-1; 7 nucleotides line up with TRBD1. The CDR3 is 13 amino acids. J gave up 9 bases and V 5 bases, and 7 bases lay outside the gene matches. Per the germline V gene, CDR1 is LNHDA and CDR2 is SQIVND (reference sequence).

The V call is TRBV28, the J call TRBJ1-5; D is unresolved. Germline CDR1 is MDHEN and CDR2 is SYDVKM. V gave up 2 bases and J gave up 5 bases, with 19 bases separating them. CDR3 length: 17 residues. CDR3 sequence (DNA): TGTGCCAGCAGTTTAGAGCCAGGAATAGTCCCCTATCAGCCCCAGCATTTT. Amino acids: CASSLEPGIVPYQPQHF.

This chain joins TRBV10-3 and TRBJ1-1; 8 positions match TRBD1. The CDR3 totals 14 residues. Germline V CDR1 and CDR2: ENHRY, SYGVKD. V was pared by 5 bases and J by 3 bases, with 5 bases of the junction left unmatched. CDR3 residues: CAISLDRADTEAFF. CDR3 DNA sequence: TGTGCCATCAGTCTGGACAGGGCGGACACTGAAGCTTTCTTT.

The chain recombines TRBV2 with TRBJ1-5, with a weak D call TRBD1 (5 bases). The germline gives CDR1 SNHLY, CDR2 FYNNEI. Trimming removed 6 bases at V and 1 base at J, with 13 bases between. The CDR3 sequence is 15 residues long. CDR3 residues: CASSGGLASNQPQHF. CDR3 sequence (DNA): TGTGCCAGCAGCGGGGGACTTGCGAGCAATCAGCCCCAGCATTTT.

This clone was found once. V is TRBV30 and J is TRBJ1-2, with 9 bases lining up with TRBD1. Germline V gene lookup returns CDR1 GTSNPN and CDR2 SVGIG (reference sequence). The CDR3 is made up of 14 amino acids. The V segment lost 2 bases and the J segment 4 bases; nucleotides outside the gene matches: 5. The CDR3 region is CAWSRTGALYGYTF. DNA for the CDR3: TGTGCCTGGAGTAGGACAGGGGCTCTCTATGGCTACACCTTC.

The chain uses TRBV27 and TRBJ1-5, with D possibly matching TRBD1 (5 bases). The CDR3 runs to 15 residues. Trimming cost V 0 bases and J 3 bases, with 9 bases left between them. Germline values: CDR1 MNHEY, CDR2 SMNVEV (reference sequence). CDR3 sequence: CASSLSTGTNQPQHF. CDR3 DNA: TGTGCCAGCAGTTTATCAACAGGCACCAATCAGCCCCAGCATTTT.

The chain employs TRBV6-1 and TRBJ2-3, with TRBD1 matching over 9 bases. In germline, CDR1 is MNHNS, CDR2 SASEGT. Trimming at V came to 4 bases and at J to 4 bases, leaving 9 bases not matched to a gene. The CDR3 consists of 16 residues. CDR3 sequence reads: CASSARDRVFADTQYF. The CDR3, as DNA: TGTGCCAGCAGTGCCCGGGACAGGGTTTTCGCAGATACGCAGTATTTT.

The CDR3 loop is CASSPQTSFSTEAFF. The CDR3 nucleotides read TGTGCCAGCAGCCCGCAGACTAGTTTTAGCACTGAAGCTTTCTTT. The rearrangement uses TRBV3-1 (or the pseudogene TRBV3-2) and TRBJ1-1; D unresolved. Deletions cut 4 bases from V and 4 bases from J, with 16 bases between. Germline CDR1 and CDR2: LGHDT and YNNKEL (reference sequence). There are 15 residues in the CDR3.

This CDR3 reads CASSVWTGETQYF. DNA of the CDR3: TGTGCCAGCAGCGTTTGGACAGGGGAGACCCAGTACTTC. The chain is built from TRBV9 and TRBJ2-5; 8 nucleotides agree with TRBD1. The CDR3 extends over 13 amino acids. V lost 2 bases, J lost 5 bases, and 2 bases stayed unmatched. Germline CDR1 SGDLS, CDR2 YYNGEE.

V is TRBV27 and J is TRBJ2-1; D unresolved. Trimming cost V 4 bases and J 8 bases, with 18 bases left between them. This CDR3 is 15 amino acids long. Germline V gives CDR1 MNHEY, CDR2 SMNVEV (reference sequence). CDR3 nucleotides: TGTGCCAGCAGTTCTATTACAGAGTCTAACGATGAGCAGTTCTTC. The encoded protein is CASSSITESNDEQFF.

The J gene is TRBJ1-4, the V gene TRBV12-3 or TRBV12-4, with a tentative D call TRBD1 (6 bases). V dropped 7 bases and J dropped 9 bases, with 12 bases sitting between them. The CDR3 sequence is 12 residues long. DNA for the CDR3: TGTGCCAGCACCCGTGACAGGCAAAAACTGTTTTTT. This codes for CASTRDRQKLFF.

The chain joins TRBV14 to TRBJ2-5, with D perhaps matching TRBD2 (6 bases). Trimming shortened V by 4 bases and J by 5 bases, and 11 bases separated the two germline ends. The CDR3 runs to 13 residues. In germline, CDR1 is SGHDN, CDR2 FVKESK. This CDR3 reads CASSPLAGETQYF. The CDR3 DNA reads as TGTGCCAGCAGCCCACTGGCGGGGGAGACCCAGTACTTC.

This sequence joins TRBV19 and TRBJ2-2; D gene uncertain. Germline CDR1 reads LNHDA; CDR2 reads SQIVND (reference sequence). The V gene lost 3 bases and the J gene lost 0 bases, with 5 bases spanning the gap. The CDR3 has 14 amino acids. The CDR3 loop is CASSISANTGELFF. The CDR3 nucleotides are TGTGCCAGTAGTATCTCCGCGAACACCGGGGAGCTGTTTTTT.

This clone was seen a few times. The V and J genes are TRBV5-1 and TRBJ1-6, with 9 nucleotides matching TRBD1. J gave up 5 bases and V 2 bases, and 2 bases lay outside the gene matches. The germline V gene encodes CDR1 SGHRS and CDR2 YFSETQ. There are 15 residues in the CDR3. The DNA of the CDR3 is TGCGCCAGCAGCTTAAGGACAGGGGATAATTCACCCCTCCACTTT. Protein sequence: CASSLRTGDNSPLHF.

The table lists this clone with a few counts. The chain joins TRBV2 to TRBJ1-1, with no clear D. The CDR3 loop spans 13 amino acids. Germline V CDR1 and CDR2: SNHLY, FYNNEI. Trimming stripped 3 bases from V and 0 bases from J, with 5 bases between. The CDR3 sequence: CASSDGMNTEAFF. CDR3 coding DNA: TGTGCCAGCAGTGACGGGATGAACACTGAAGCTTTCTTT. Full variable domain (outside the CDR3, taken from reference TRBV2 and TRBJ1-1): EPEVTQTPSHQVTQMGQEVILRCVPISNHLYFYWYRQILGQKVEFLVSFYNNEISEKSEIFDDQFSVERPDGSNFTLKIRSTKLEDSAMYFCASSDGMNTEAFFGQGTRLTVV.

The CDR3: CASSEEAGTGAARGGYTF. As DNA, the CDR3 is TGTGCCAGCAGTGAGGAGGCCGGGACAGGGGCCGCCAGGGGTGGCTACACCTTC. The V gene is TRBV6-1, the J gene TRBJ1-2; 10 bases are a match to TRBD1. This CDR3 is 18 amino acids long. Germline CDR1 MNHNS, CDR2 SASEGT. The trim removed 3 bases at V and 7 bases at J, leaving 17 bases unmatched.

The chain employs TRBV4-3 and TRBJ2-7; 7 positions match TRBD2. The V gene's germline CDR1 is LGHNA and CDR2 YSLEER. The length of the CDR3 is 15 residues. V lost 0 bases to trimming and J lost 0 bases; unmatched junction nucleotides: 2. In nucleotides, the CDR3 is TGCGCCAGCAGCCAAGACGGGGGGTTCTCCTACGAGCAGTACTTC. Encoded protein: CASSQDGGFSYEQYF.

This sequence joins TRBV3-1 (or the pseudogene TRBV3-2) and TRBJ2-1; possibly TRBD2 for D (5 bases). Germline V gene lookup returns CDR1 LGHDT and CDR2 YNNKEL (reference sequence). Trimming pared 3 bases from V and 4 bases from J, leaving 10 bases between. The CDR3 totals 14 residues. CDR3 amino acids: CASSQERIYNEQFF. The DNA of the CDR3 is TGTGCCAGCAGCCAGGAGCGGATTTACAATGAGCAGTTCTTC.

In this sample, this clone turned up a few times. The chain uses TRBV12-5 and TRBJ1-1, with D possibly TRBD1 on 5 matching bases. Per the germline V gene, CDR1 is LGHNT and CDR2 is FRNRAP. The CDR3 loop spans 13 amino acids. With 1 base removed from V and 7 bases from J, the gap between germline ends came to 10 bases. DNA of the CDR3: TGTGCTAGTGGTTTGGGACCACAGGTTGAAGCTTTCTTT. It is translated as CASGLGPQVEAFF.

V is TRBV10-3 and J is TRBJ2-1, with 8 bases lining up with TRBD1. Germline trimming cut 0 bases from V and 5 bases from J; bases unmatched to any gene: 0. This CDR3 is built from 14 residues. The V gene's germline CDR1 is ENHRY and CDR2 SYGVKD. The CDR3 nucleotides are TGTGCCATCAGTGAGTCGACAGGGGACAATGAGCAGTTCTTC. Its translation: CAISESTGDNEQFF.

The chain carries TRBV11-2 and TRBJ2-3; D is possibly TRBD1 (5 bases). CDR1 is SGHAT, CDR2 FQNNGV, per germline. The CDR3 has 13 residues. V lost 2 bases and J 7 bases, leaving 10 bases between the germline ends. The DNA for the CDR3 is TGTGCCAGCAGCTTATCCAGGGAAAATACGCAGTATTTT. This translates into CASSLSRENTQYF.

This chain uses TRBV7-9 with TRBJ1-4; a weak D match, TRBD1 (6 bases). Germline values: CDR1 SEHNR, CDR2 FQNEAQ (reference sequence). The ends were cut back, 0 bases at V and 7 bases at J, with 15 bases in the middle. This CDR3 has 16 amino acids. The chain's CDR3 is CASSLAYKGESEKLFF. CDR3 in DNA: TGTGCCAGCAGCTTAGCGTATAAGGGGGAAAGTGAAAAACTGTTTTTT.

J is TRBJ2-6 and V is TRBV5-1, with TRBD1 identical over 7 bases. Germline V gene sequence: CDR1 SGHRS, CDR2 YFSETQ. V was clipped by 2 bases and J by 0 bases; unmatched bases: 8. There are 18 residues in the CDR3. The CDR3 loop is CASSLGGPAGSGANVLTF. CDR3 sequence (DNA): TGCGCCAGCAGCTTAGGGGGCCCTGCGGGCTCTGGGGCCAACGTCCTGACTTTC.

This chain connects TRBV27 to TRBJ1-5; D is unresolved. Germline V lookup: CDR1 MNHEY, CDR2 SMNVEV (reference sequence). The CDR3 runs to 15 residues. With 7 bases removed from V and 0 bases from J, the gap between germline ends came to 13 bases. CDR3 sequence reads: CASTLRGSSNQPQHF. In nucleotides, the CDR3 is TGTGCCAGCACCCTTAGAGGGAGTAGCAATCAGCCCCAGCATTTT.

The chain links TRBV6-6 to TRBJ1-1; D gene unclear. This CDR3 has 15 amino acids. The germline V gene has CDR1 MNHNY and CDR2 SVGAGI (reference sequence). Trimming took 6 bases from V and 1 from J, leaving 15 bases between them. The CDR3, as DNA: TGTGCCAGCAGCGCCCAAAAGGCAGGGAACACTGAAGCTTTCTTT. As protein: CASSAQKAGNTEAFF.